This T cell receptor (beta chain) was found in a study of cytomegalovirus exposure and HLA in healthy donors. In the PCR, 60 Vbeta and 13 Jbeta primers were used. Sequencing used immunoSEQ multiplex PCR; TCRdb keeps in-frame clones, though not all of them. In the table there are some 150,000 clones, more than 70% of which are singletons. While unrecorded immune exposures were likely, the donors were nominally healthy when sampled. As regards this clone: Its antigen is still unknown.

The germline V and J ends were trimmed by 3 bases and 2 bases, with 14 bases remaining between them. This CDR3 contains 17 residues. Germline V gene lookup returns CDR1 SNHLY and CDR2 FYNNEI. Study-wide findings and caveats: Presence/absence analyses supposed approximately even sequencing depth among donors. DRB1 showed the most TCR associations and HLA-C the fewest in a later analysis, as rates varied by HLA locus.

What was sequenced was PBMCs. This clonotype was obtained from a woman in her forties in good health and CMV-seropositive. The rearrangement joins TRBV2 to TRBJ2-6, with D tentatively TRBD2 (7 bases). CDR3 sequence: CASSEEGGIPGANVLTF. The DNA of the CDR3 is TGTGCCAGCAGTGAGGAGGGGGGGATTCCTGGGGCCAACGTCCTGACTTTC. Full variable domain (missing parts from reference TRBV2 and TRBJ2-6): EPEVTQTPSHQVTQMGQEVILRCVPISNHLYFYWYRQILGQKVEFLVSFYNNEISEKSEIFDDQFSVERPDGSNFTLKIRSTKLEDSAMYFCASSEEGGIPGANVLTFGAGSRLTVL.